This TCR beta chain was retrieved from a study of regulatory T cells in long-lasting Graves disease. This clonotype was recorded at least ten times. Its antigen is not known. V lost 5 bases, J lost 3 bases, and 32 bases lay in between. The CDR3 covers 20 residues. Overall study findings and caveats: Sharing of public clonotypes was greater in persistent patients (about 2,700) than in new patients (fewer than 1,000). For persistent Graves' patients, TCR diversity was lower than for newly diagnosed ones. When disease was persistent, TRBV28, TRBJ1-2 and TRBJ2-5 were the favored segments.

CDR3-region Arm-PCR and iRepertoire HTBI primers produced the TCR beta libraries. Each CDR3 protein is one row after TCRdb ran MiXCR on the multiplex PCR reads. This sample has about 310,000 distinct CDR3 sequences, with about 20% found just once. Time point described: newly diagnosed GD, antithyroid drugs for less than 3 months. Construction of the TCR library relied on RNA isolated from PBMCs. The authors drew patients from an endocrinology department in Xi'an, China. The source is a female donor with Graves disease. V usage is TRBV12-3 or TRBV12-4 and J usage is TRBJ2-7; D assignment may be TRBD1 or TRBD2 (5 bases each). The material was peripheral blood mononuclear cells (PBMCs), obtained at new diagnosis, from a patient treated with antithyroid drugs. CDR3 DNA sequence: TGTGCCAGCAGTACCGGCCCCGGGACGTCAAGCTGGGTTCTGGTCTACGAGCAGTACTTC. This translates into CASSTGPGTSSWVLVYEQYF.